A single sample gave rise to the 18 T cell receptor beta chains below, sequenced in a study of response to subunit inactivated influenza vaccine. From the RT-PCR reads, TCRdb called clonotypes with MiXCR, one entry per CDR3 protein. The sample includes approximately 300,000 distinct CDR3 sequences, around 22% of them seen just once. This specimen consisted of PBMCs from blood, obtained 21 months after vaccination. These receptors all come from a man between 50 and 69 years old who received an inactivated influenza vaccine.

This clonotype came up a few times. The V call is TRBV4-1, the J call TRBJ2-1, with 9 bases matching TRBD1. Germline lookup yields CDR1 MGHRA and CDR2 YSYEKL. The CDR3 has 16 amino acids. Trimming at V came to 3 bases and at J to 4 bases, leaving 7 bases not matched to a gene. The CDR3 DNA reads TGCGCCAGCAGCCACCCTCCGGGACAGGGATACAATGAGCAGTTCTTC. Its protein is CASSHPPGQGYNEQFF.

This chain connects TRBV20-1 to TRBJ1-2; a possible D gene is TRBD1 (6 bases). V lost 5 bases to trimming and J lost 7 bases, with 8 bases between them. The CDR3 covers 10 residues. Germline V gives CDR1 DFQATT, CDR2 SNEGSKA (reference sequence). CDR3 in amino acids: CSAPRGGYTF. For the CDR3, the DNA is TGCAGTGCTCCCAGGGGTGGCTACACCTTC.

The chain combines TRBV20-1 with TRBJ2-1, with TRBD1 identical over 7 bases. V lost 3 bases to trimming and J lost 5 bases; unmatched junction nucleotides: 4. The germline V gene encodes CDR1 DFQATT and CDR2 SNEGSKA (reference sequence). The CDR3 loop spans 13 amino acids. Here the CDR3 reads CSARPQGDNEQFF. The CDR3 nucleotides read TGCAGTGCTAGGCCGCAGGGGGACAATGAGCAGTTCTTC.

Remarks on this clonotype: The missing conserved phenylalanine or tryptophan at the end of this CDR3 makes a read error likely. The J gene is TRBJ1-2, the V gene TRBV7-2; D perhaps matches TRBD1 (5 bases). Germline values: CDR1 SGHTA, CDR2 FQGNSA. Trimming cost V 5 bases and J 5 bases, with 12 bases left between them. The CDR3 contains 13 residues. In DNA form, the CDR3 reads TGTGCCAGCAGCCCAGTAGGGGAATATGGCTACACCTAC. Residues: CASSPVGEYGYTY.

This clonotype showed up just a few times. This chain uses TRBV3-1 with TRBJ1-1, with D maybe TRBD1 (5 bases). V was trimmed by 4 bases and J by 4 bases, leaving 19 bases between them. The germline gives CDR1 LGHDT, CDR2 YNNKEL (reference sequence). The CDR3 spans 16 residues. The CDR3 region is CASSLGLPGGGTEAFF. CDR3 in DNA: TGTGCCAGCAGCCTAGGCCTCCCGGGGGGTGGCACTGAAGCTTTCTTT. Complete variable domain (other parts from reference TRBV3-1 and TRBJ1-1): DTAVSQTPKYLVTQMGNDKSIKCEQNLGHDTMYWYKQDSKKFLKIMFSYNNKELIINETVPNRFSPKSPDKAHLNLHINSLELGDSAVYFCASSLGLPGGGTEAFFGQGTRLTVV.

The chain employs TRBV14 and TRBJ2-3; no reliable D call. The CDR3 has 15 residues. Germline values: CDR1 SGHDN, CDR2 FVKESK. The V end lost 2 bases, the J end lost 5 bases, and 14 bases lay between the germline ends. The CDR3 coding sequence is TGTGCCAGCAGCCAAAGTGCTGGTTGGCGAGATACGCAGTATTTT. Translating it yields CASSQSAGWRDTQYF.

There are many counts of this clonotype. The chain links TRBV28 to TRBJ1-4, with 11 nucleotides matching TRBD1. With 5 bases clipped from V and 7 bases from J, the junction kept 3 bases outside the gene matches. Germline V gene lookup returns CDR1 MDHEN and CDR2 SYDVKM. This CDR3 has 14 amino acids. The CDR3 loop reads CASSPGQGAEKLFF. In DNA, the CDR3 is TGTGCCAGCAGTCCTGGACAGGGGGCTGAAAAACTGTTTTTT.

In this sample, this clonotype turned up many times. V usage is TRBV20-1 and J usage is TRBJ1-6; 10 bases align to TRBD1. J was trimmed by 7 bases and V by 6 bases; bases with no gene match: 6. Germline CDR1 reads DFQATT; CDR2 reads SNEGSKA (reference sequence). The CDR3 contains 14 residues. DNA of the CDR3: TGCAGTGCAGCCGGGACAGGGGCCAATTCACCCCTCCACTTT. Its protein is CSAAGTGANSPLHF.

This clonotype turned up a few times. The V gene is TRBV5-1, the J gene TRBJ1-1, with unresolved D. V gave up 2 bases and J gave up 4 bases, with 12 bases separating them. Germline CDR1 SGHRS, CDR2 YFSETQ. The CDR3 is made up of 14 amino acids. The CDR3 DNA follows: TGCGCCAGCAGCTTATTAGGTGGAGGCACTGAAGCTTTCTTT. Its translation is CASSLLGGGTEAFF.

At least ten counts were recorded for this clonotype. The chain recombines TRBV12-3 or TRBV12-4 with TRBJ1-2; 9 bases agree with TRBD1. V lost 0 bases and J lost 10; bases outside the gene matches: 6. The CDR3 sequence is 14 residues long. CDR3 nucleotide sequence: TGTGCCAGCAGTTTAGCGGGACAGGGTTTTGCCTACACCTTC. It codes for CASSLAGQGFAYTF.

V usage is TRBV24-1 and J usage is TRBJ2-3, with 10 bases aligning to TRBD2. The J segment lost 2 bases and the V segment lost 4 bases, leaving 8 bases of the junction unmatched. This CDR3 comprises 17 residues. CDR1 is KGHDR, CDR2 SFDVKD, per germline. The CDR3 here is CATSDRAGGSFTDTQYF. DNA of the CDR3: TGTGCCACCAGTGACCGAGCGGGAGGGTCCTTCACAGATACGCAGTATTTT.

Many counts were recorded for this clonotype. J is TRBJ1-2 and V is TRBV4-2; D not certain. The CDR3 totals 15 residues. The germline V and J ends were trimmed by 0 bases and 4 bases, with 12 bases remaining between them. Germline loops: CDR1 LGHNA, CDR2 YNFKEQ. Here the CDR3 reads CASSQDIPESYGYTF. The CDR3 DNA reads TGTGCCAGCAGCCAAGATATCCCGGAAAGCTATGGCTACACCTTC.

The chain has TRBV14 and TRBJ2-5; 8 bases line up with TRBD1. V dropped 3 bases and J dropped 7; count of bases not matched to a gene: 7. This CDR3 spans 14 amino acids. The germline V gene has CDR1 SGHDN and CDR2 FVKESK. The CDR3 nucleotides read TGTGCCAGCAGCCAGGACAGGGCTCCTGGGACCCAGTACTTC. Amino acid sequence: CASSQDRAPGTQYF. Full variable domain (remainder filled in from reference TRBV14 and TRBJ2-5): EAGVTQFPSHSVIEKGQTVTLRCDPISGHDNLYWYRRVMGKEIKFLLHFVKESKQDESGMPNNRFLAERTGGTYSTLKVQPAELEDSGVYFCASSQDRAPGTQYFGPGTRLLVL.

The CDR3 region has the DNA TGTGCCAGCAGCTTGACAGGGGGGTTTGGGGCCAACGTCCTGACTTTC. Protein sequence: CASSLTGGFGANVLTF. This sequence joins TRBV7-2 and TRBJ2-6; 9 bases are shared with TRBD1. The CDR3 spans 16 residues. Germline trimming cut 3 bases from V and 3 bases from J; bases unmatched to any gene: 3. Per germline, CDR1 SGHTA and CDR2 FQGNSA.

V usage is TRBV12-3 or TRBV12-4 and J usage is TRBJ1-6; D gene unclear. This CDR3 has 16 residues. V dropped 0 bases and J dropped 6 bases, with 12 bases sitting between them. CDR3 bases: TGTGCCAGCAGTTTAGCTAGTCGGCCTTTTAATTCACCCCTCCACTTT. It codes for CASSLASRPFNSPLHF.

The V gene is TRBV5-1, the J gene TRBJ1-4; a weak D match, TRBD1 (5 bases). In germline, CDR1 is SGHRS, CDR2 YFSETQ. V was clipped by 4 bases and J by 4 bases, with 14 bases between them. The CDR3 has 15 residues. The CDR3 is CASSQRGTDNEKLFF. Here the CDR3 DNA reads TGCGCCAGCAGCCAACGCGGGACGGATAATGAAAAACTGTTTTTT.

The rearrangement joins TRBV2 to TRBJ1-5; D is uncertain. The length of the CDR3 is 17 residues. Germline loops: CDR1 SNHLY, CDR2 FYNNEI. Deletions cut 0 bases from V and 0 bases from J, with 12 bases between. This chain's CDR3 is CASSEAAIGLSNQPQHF. CDR3 DNA sequence: TGTGCCAGCAGTGAAGCTGCTATAGGGCTTAGCAATCAGCCCCAGCATTTT.

This sequence joins TRBV29-1 and TRBJ2-7, with 11 nucleotides matching TRBD1. V lost 6 bases to trimming and J lost 3 bases; unmatched junction nucleotides: 7. Per the germline V gene, CDR1 is SQVTM and CDR2 is ANQGSEA. This CDR3 has 14 amino acids. The CDR3 loop reads CSVKDRGRFYEQYF. DNA for the CDR3: TGCAGCGTCAAGGACAGGGGGCGCTTCTACGAGCAGTACTTC.